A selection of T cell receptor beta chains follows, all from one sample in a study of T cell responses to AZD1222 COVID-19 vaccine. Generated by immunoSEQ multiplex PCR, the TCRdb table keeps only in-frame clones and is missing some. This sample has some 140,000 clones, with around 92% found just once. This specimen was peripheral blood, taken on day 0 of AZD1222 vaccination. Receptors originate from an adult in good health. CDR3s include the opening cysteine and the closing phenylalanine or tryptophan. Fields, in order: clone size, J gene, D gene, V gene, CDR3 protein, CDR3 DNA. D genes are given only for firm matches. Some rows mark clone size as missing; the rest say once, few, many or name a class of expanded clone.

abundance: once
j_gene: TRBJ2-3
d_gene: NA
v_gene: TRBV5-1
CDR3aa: CASSARGRTDTQYF
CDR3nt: TGCGCCAGCAGCGCGCGGGGGCGCACAGATACGCAGTATTTT

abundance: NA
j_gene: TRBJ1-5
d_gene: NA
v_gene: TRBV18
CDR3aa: CASSPMRAQPQHF
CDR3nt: TGTGCCAGCTCACCGATGAGGGCCCAGCCCCAGCATTTT

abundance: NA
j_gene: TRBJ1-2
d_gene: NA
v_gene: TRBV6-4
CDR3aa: CASSAAAGTNYGYTF
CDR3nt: TGTGCCAGCAGTGCAGCGGCCGGGACAAACTATGGCTACACCTTC

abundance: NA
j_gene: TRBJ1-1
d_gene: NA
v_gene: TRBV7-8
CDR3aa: CASSLGRMNTEAFF
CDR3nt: TGTGCCAGCAGCTTAGGGCGCATGAACACTGAAGCTTTCTTT

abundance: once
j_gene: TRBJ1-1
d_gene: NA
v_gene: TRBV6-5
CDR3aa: CASSREGVGTEAFF
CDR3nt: TGTGCCAGCAGCCGGGAGGGGGTTGGTACTGAAGCTTTCTTT

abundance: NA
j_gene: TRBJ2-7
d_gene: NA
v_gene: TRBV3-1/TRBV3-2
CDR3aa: CASSQAYEQYF
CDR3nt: TGTGCCAGCAGCCAAGCCTACGAGCAGTACTTC

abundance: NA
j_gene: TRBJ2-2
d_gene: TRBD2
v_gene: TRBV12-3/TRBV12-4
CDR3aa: CASSWGGAGELFF
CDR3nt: TGTGCCAGCAGTTGGGGGGGAGCCGGGGAGCTGTTTTTT

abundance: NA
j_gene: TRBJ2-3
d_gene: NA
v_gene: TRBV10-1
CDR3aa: CASKGGSTSTDTQYF
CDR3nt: TGCGCCAGCAAAGGAGGGTCCACTAGCACAGATACGCAGTATTTT

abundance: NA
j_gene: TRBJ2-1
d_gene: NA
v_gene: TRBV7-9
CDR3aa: CASSESGAGPREQFF
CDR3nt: TGTGCCAGCAGCGAGAGCGGCGCAGGGCCGCGTGAGCAGTTCTTC

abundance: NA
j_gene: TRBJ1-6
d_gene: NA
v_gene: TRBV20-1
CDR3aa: CSASHSSYNSPLHF
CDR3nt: TGCAGTGCTAGTCACAGCTCCTATAATTCACCCCTCCACTTT

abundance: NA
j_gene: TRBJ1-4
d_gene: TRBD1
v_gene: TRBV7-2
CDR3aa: CASSLVGTGNEKLFF
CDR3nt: TGTGCCAGCAGCTTAGTAGGGACAGGGAATGAAAAACTGTTTTTT

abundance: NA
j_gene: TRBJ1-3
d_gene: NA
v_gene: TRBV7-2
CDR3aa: CASSFGRHSGNTIYF
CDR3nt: TGTGCCAGCAGCTTCGGGCGACACTCTGGAAACACCATATATTTT

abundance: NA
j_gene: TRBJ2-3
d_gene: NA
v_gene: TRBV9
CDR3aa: CASSLYGGSPDTQYF
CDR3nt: TGTGCCAGCAGCCTCTATGGAGGAAGCCCAGATACGCAGTATTTT

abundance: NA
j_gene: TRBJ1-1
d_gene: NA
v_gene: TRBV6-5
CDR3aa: CASSYSGGGNTEAFF
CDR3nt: TGTGCCAGCAGTTACTCGGGGGGGGGAAACACTGAAGCTTTCTTT

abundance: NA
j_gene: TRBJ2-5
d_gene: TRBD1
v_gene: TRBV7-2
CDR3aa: CASSLDRAVETQYF
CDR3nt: TGTGCCAGCAGCCTAGACAGGGCGGTGGAGACCCAGTACTTC

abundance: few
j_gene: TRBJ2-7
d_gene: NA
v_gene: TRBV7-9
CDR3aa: CASSPGRFYEQYF
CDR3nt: TGTGCCAGCAGCCCAGGACGGTTCTACGAGCAGTACTTC

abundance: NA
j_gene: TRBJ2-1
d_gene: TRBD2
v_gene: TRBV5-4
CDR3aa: CATRTSGGFEQFF
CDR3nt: TGTGCCACCCGGACTAGCGGGGGGTTCGAGCAGTTCTTC

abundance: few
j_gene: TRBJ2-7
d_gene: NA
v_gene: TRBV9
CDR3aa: CASSAGRQYYEQYF
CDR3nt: TGTGCCAGCAGCGCCGGGAGACAGTACTACGAGCAGTACTTC

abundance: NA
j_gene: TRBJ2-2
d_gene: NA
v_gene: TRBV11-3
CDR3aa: CASSLAGASGELFF
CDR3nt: TGTGCCAGCAGCTTAGCTGGGGCTTCCGGGGAGCTGTTTTTT

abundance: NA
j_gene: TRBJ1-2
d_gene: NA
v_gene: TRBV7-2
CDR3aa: CASSSSGTLSWGYTF
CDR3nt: TGTGCCAGCAGCTCATCCGGGACCCTCAGTTGGGGCTACACCTTC

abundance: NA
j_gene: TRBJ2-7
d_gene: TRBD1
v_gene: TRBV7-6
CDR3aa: CASSLDRADNEQYF
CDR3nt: TGTGCCAGCAGCTTGGACAGGGCAGACAACGAGCAGTACTTC

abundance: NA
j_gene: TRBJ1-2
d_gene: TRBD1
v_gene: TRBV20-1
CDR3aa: CSASDRGRDYGYTF
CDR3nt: TGCAGTGCTAGTGACAGGGGTCGGGACTATGGCTACACCTTC

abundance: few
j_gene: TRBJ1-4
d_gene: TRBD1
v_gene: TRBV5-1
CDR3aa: CASSPGQAGEKLFF
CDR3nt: TGCGCCAGCAGCCCGGGACAGGCCGGAGAAAAACTGTTTTTT

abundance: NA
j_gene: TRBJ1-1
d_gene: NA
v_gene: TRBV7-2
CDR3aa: CASSSVMNTEAFF
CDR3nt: TGTGCCAGCAGCTCGGTCATGAACACTGAAGCTTTCTTT

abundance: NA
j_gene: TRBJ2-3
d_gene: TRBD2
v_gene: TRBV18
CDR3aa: CASSPGTRTDTQYF
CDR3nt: TGTGCCAGCTCACCAGGGACTAGGACAGATACGCAGTATTTT

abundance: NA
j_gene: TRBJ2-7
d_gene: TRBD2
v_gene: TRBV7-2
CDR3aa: CASSSLLAGGDEQYF
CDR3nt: TGTGCCAGCAGCTCGTTACTAGCGGGGGGTGACGAGCAGTACTTC

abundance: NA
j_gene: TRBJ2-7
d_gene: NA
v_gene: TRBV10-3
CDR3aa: CAISVPDNYEQYF
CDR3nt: TGTGCCATCAGTGTGCCAGATAACTACGAGCAGTACTTC

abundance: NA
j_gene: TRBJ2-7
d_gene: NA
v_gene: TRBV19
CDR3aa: CASSAGTYEQYF
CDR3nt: TGTGCCAGTTCGGCCGGGACCTACGAGCAGTACTTC

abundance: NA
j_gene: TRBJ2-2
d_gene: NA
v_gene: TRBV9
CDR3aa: CASRAGTGELFF
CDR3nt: TGTGCCAGCAGGGCGGGCACCGGGGAGCTGTTTTTT

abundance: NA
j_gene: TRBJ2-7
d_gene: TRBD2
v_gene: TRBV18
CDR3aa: CASSPPSGLGEQYF
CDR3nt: TGTGCCAGCTCACCACCTAGCGGGCTAGGCGAGCAGTACTTC

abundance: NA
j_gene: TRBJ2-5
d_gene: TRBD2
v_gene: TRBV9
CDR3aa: CASSGLAGVPETQYF
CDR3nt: TGTGCCAGCAGCGGACTAGCGGGGGTCCCCGAGACCCAGTACTTC

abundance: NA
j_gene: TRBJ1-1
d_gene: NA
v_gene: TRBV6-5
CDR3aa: CASSYSTGPVAFF
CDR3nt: TGTGCCAGCAGTTACTCGACCGGTCCGGTCGCTTTCTTT

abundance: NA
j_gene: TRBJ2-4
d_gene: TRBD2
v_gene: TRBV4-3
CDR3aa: CASSQAERGYFQYF
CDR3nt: TGCGCCAGCAGCCAGGCGGAGCGGGGTTATTTTCAGTACTTC

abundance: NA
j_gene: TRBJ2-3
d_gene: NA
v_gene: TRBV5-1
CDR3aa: CASSIWKGTDTQYF
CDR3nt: TGCGCCAGCAGCATCTGGAAGGGTACAGATACGCAGTATTTT

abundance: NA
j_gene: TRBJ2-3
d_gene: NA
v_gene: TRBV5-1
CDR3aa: CASSLYETTDTQYF
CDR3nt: TGCGCCAGCAGCTTGTACGAGACTACAGATACGCAGTATTTT

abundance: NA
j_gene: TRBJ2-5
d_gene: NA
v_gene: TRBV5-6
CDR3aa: CASSLAVGQETQYF
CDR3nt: TGTGCCAGCAGCTTGGCTGTAGGTCAAGAGACCCAGTACTTC

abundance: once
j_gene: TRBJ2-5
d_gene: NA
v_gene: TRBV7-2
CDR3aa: CASSLDAGNQETQYF
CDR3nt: TGTGCCAGCAGCTTAGATGCGGGGAACCAAGAGACCCAGTACTTC

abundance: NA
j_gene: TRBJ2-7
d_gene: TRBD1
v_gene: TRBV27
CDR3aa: CASTGTGGSYEQYF
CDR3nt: TGTGCCAGCACCGGGACAGGGGGCTCCTACGAGCAGTACTTC

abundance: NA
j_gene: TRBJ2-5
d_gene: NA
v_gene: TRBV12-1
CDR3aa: CASSFGRGTRETQYF
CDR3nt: NA

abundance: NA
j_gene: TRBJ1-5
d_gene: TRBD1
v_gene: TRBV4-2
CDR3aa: CASSQLRTGPFSNQPQHF
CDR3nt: TGTGCCAGCAGCCAACTTAGGACAGGCCCTTTTAGCAATCAGCCCCAGCATTTT

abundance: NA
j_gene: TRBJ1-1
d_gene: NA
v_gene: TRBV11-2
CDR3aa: CASSQAGFRGRNTEAFF
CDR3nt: TGTGCCAGCAGCCAAGCGGGGTTTCGGGGACGAAACACTGAAGCTTTCTTT

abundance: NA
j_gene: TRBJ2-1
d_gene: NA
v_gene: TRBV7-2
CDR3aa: CASSSWTEMGEQFF
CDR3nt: TGTGCCAGCAGCTCATGGACGGAGATGGGTGAGCAGTTCTTC

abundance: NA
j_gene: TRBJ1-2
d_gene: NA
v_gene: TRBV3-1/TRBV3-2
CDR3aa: CASSSLNSGRGYTF
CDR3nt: TGTGCCAGCAGCTCTCTCAACTCAGGGCGAGGCTACACCTTC

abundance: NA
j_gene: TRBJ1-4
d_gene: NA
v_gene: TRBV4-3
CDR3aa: CASSQDRDGASGEKLFF
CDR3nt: TGCGCCAGCAGCCAAGACAGGGATGGGGCGTCGGGTGAAAAACTGTTTTTT

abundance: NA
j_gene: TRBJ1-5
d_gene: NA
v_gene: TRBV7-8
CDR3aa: CASSRDRSDQPQHF
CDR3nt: TGTGCCAGCAGCCGTGACAGATCCGATCAGCCCCAGCATTTT

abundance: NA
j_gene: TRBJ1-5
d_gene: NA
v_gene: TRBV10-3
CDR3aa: CAIGQNRENQPQHF
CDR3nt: TGTGCCATCGGGCAAAACAGGGAAAATCAGCCCCAGCATTTT

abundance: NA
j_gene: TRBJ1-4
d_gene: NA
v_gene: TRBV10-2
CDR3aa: CASSAPSSGHNEKLFF
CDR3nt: TGCGCCAGCAGCGCCCCGAGTAGTGGACATAATGAAAAACTGTTTTTT

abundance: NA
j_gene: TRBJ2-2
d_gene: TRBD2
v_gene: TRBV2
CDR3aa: CASSGSRGGTGELFF
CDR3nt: TGTGCCAGCAGTGGCTCCCGGGGGGGCACCGGGGAGCTGTTTTTT

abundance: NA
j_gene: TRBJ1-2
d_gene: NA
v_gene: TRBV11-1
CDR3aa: CASSLGGAYPSGYTF
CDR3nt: TGTGCCAGCAGCTTAGGGGGGGCCTACCCCTCTGGCTACACCTTC

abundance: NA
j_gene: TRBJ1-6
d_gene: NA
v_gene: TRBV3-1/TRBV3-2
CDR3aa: CASSQGLGSSPLHF
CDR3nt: TGTGCCAGCAGCCAAGGATTAGGGAGCTCACCCCTCCACTTT

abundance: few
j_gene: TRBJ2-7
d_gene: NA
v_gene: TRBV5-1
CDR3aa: CASSVGGGRTYEQYF
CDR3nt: TGCGCCAGCAGCGTGGGTGGGGGACGGACCTACGAGCAGTACTTC